These T cell receptor beta chains were read from a single sample in a study of CD8+CD57+ T cells in acquired aplastic anemia. TCRdb processed the reads anew with MiXCR; each CDR3 protein has one entry. Of around 250,000 distinct CDR3 sequences listed, 70% to 85% were seen once; the top ten hold approximately 42%. Material: sorted CD4+, CD8+, or CD8+CD57+ T cells (not recorded which) from PBMCs. The receptors derive from a human donor with aplastic anemia. The conserved cysteine and the conserved F or W are not part of the CDR3 here.

TRBJ2-2 TRBV7-9 ASSLAGSYGANVLTFGELF
TRBJ2-7 TRBV24-1 ATSDFDEQY
TRBJ2-3 TRBV7-6 ASSLATEDDGYT
TRBJ1-1 TRBV7-8 ASSLDLTANTEAF
TRBJ2-5 TRBV19 ASSLGLAGQETQY
TRBJ2-1 TRBV29-1 SVETSGGSDEQF
TRBJ2-7 TRBV2 ASSGRCLAHAQY
TRBJ2-7 TRBV19 ASSIGEAGGEQY
TRBJ1-5 TRBV5-4 ASSFTSGYNQPQH
TRBJ1-1 TRBV2 ASGDGDPDAQNIEPF
TRBJ2-3 TRBV5-5 ASRLGGTDTQY
TRBJ2-2 TRBV20-1 SARQGNTGELF
TRBJ2-5 TRBV7-8 ASRRRQGPLTQY
TRBJ2-2 TRBV4-2 ATSDLTGRDTGELF
TRBJ2-1 TRBV7-9 ASSPGRSSGSL